Below, one T cell receptor (beta chain) is given with its context. The antigen remains undetermined. This record belongs to a study of cytomegalovirus exposure and HLA in healthy donors. Study-wide points: The study labeled 180 or so TCR beta chains cytomegalovirus-associated.

Germline lookup yields CDR1 SEHNR and CDR2 FQNEAQ (reference sequence). V was pared by 1 base and J by 7 bases, with 10 bases of the junction left unmatched. The CDR3 totals 17 residues. The PCR had 60 Vbeta and 13 Jbeta primers. Sequenced by immunoSEQ multiplex PCR; TCRdb stores in-frame clones only, minus some. The repertoire holds more than 50,000 clones, with approximately 80% as singletons. The source material was PBMCs. This sequence was found in a female donor in good health and CMV-seronegative. The rearrangement joins TRBV7-9 to TRBJ2-1; 10 bases map to TRBD2. The CDR3 region has the DNA TGTGCCAGCAGCTTAGATAGCGGGGGGTATCAACGGAATGAGCAGTTCTTC. It translates to CASSLDSGGYQRNEQFF.